Listed here are 9 T cell receptor beta chains from one sample, sequenced in a study of a mutant IDH1 vaccine in newly diagnosed glioma. This sample's time point: week 35, safety follow-up. The study gave 300 ug of mutant IDH1 20-mer peptide per vaccine dose, with topical imiquimod. No cognate antigen is known for these TCRs. Sequenced by immunoSEQ multiplex PCR; TCRdb stores in-frame clones only, minus some. This sample has 69,000 or so clones; more than 75% occur once, and the top ten carry roughly 2%. Material: PBMCs, obtained from a glioma patient whose treatment included an IDH1 peptide vaccine. These receptors all stem from a man aged 30-40 years with glioma.

This clone was counted only a few times. The V gene is TRBV29-1, the J gene TRBJ1-1, with D unclear. With 4 bases removed from V and 3 bases from J, the gap between germline ends came to 6 bases. The length of the CDR3 is 11 residues. Germline CDR1 reads SQVTM; CDR2 reads ANQGSEA. This CDR3 is CSVVGYTEAFF. The CDR3 bases are TGCAGCGTTGTGGGGTACACTGAAGCTTTCTTT.

The rearrangement links TRBV11-3 to TRBJ2-1; D call uncertain. Germline assignment: CDR1 SGHNT and CDR2 YENEEA. This CDR3 contains 13 residues. The V end lost 1 base, the J end lost 8 bases, and 9 bases lay between the germline ends. CDR3 protein: CASSLGRLDEQFF. The CDR3, as DNA: TGTGCCAGCAGCTTAGGAAGACTGGATGAGCAGTTCTTC.

This clone was picked up one time. V usage is TRBV28 and J usage is TRBJ2-7, with 8 positions matching TRBD2. Germline V gene data show CDR1 as MDHEN and CDR2 as SYDVKM. V was clipped by 10 bases and J by 1 base; unmatched bases: 12. The CDR3 totals 15 residues. This chain's CDR3 is CATVLIAGISYEQYF. CDR3 DNA sequence: TGTGCCACCGTGCTGATAGCGGGAATTTCCTACGAGCAGTACTTC.

The J gene is TRBJ1-5, the V gene TRBV30; D perhaps matches TRBD1 (5 bases). With 0 bases removed from V and 4 bases from J, the gap between germline ends came to 7 bases. CDR3 length: 13 amino acids. The germline gives CDR1 GTSNPN, CDR2 SVGIG (reference sequence). Written as DNA, the CDR3 is TGTGCCTGGAGTGTGGGGCGGAATCAGCCCCAGCATTTT. Translation gives CAWSVGRNQPQHF.

This clone has just one count. The chain employs TRBV2 and TRBJ2-3; D possibly matches TRBD1 or TRBD2 (5 bases each). The CDR3 is 16 amino acids. The V end was cut by 7 bases, the J end by 0 bases, with 17 bases between. Germline V gene data show CDR1 as SNHLY and CDR2 as FYNNEI. Here the CDR3 reads CASTTGRQLSTDTQYF. The CDR3 bases are TGTGCCAGCACTACGGGACGGCAGCTTAGCACAGATACGCAGTATTTT.

The chain couples TRBV2 to TRBJ2-2, with D unclear. CDR1 SNHLY and CDR2 FYNNEI come from the germline V gene. CDR3 length equals 13 residues. Trimming left V 6 bases short and J 1 base short, with 6 bases between. CDR3 residues: CASRIMNTGELFF. Here the CDR3 DNA reads TGTGCCAGCAGGATTATGAACACCGGGGAGCTGTTTTTT.

This clone was recorded once. The DNA for the CDR3 is TGCGCCAGCAGCTTGACAGGGGGTACGGAGACCCAGTACTTC. Its translation: CASSLTGGTETQYF. The V and J genes are TRBV5-1 and TRBJ2-5, with 8 bases aligning to TRBD1. Trimming at V came to 1 base and at J to 5 bases, leaving 4 bases not matched to a gene. In germline, CDR1 is SGHRS, CDR2 YFSETQ. The CDR3 consists of 14 residues.

The CDR3 DNA reads as TGTGCCAGCAGCAAAGTATCACGGGGGGAGCTGTTTTTT. This gives the protein CASSKVSRGELFF. This rearrangement joins TRBV21-1 to TRBJ2-2; the D call TRBD2 from the table was never checked on the DNA. TRBV21-1 is marked as a pseudogene. The CDR3 contains 13 residues.

The V and J genes are TRBV5-1 and TRBJ2-7; the D gene is possibly TRBD2 (6 bases). The germline V gene has CDR1 SGHRS and CDR2 YFSETQ. The CDR3 runs 15 residues. Between the trimmed V and J ends, which lost 1 base and 7 bases, there was a span of 18 bases. CDR3 sequence: CASSLRLEGIREQYF. CDR3 bases: TGCGCCAGCAGCTTGCGACTAGAAGGTATAAGAGAGCAGTACTTC.